These 11 T cell receptor beta chains originate from one sample sequenced in a study of blood T cell repertoires in COVID-19. Produced via immunoSEQ multiplex PCR; TCRdb's table is partial and in-frame only. Of some 99,000 clones listed, approximately 90% are singletons. Sequencing was performed on peripheral blood. These receptors all stem from a man aged 70-80 years with acute or convalescent COVID-19.

V and J are TRBV2 and TRBJ1-1, with D unresolved. The V end was cut by 4 bases, the J end by 1 base, with 13 bases between. The CDR3 runs 15 residues. Germline assignment: CDR1 SNHLY and CDR2 FYNNEI. CDR3 residues: CASSAYGRENTEAFF. CDR3 nucleotide sequence: TGTGCCAGCAGTGCCTATGGGAGGGAGAACACTGAAGCTTTCTTT.

The chain carries TRBV30 and TRBJ1-5; TRBD1 agrees at 7 bases. Germline V CDR1 and CDR2: GTSNPN, SVGIG (reference sequence). With V trimmed by 8 bases and J by 2 bases, 6 bases remained unmatched. The CDR3 is 13 residues long. For the CDR3, the DNA is TGTGCCGTTGACAGGGCCGGCAATCAGCCCCAGCATTTT. This encodes CAVDRAGNQPQHF.

This chain connects TRBV27 to TRBJ2-7; the match to TRBD1 covers 11 bases. Germline V gives CDR1 MNHEY, CDR2 SMNVEV (reference sequence). There are 16 residues in the CDR3. J lost 4 bases, V lost 8 bases, and 13 bases had no gene match. CDR3 DNA sequence: TGTGCCAGCTGTTGGACCGGGACAGGGGGACCTTACGAGCAGTACTTC. Translation gives CASCWTGTGGPYEQYF.

About this clone: This specimen includes other DNA sequences encoding the same CDR3. The rearrangement joins TRBV11-3 to TRBJ1-1, with D tentatively TRBD1 (5 bases). The CDR3 spans 13 residues. Germline V gene sequence: CDR1 SGHNT, CDR2 YENEEA. V lost 5 bases to trimming and J lost 0 bases, with 7 bases between them. For the CDR3, the DNA is TGTGCCAGCAGCCTGACAGTGAACACTGAAGCTTTCTTT. It is translated as CASSLTVNTEAFF.

The V call is TRBV10-1, the J call TRBJ2-2; D unresolved. V lost 0 bases, J lost 1 base, and 9 bases lay in between. The CDR3 extends over 16 amino acids. Germline V gene data show CDR1 as WNHNN and CDR2 as SYGVQD (reference sequence). CDR3 protein: CASSESTIVNTGELFF. The DNA of the CDR3 is TGCGCCAGCAGTGAGTCGACAATAGTGAACACCGGGGAGCTGTTTTTT.

V gene TRBV21-1 combines with J gene TRBJ2-7; the D call of TRBD1 is as the table states it, not checked on the DNA. TRBV21-1 is a pseudogene. The CDR3 runs to 16 residues. In DNA form, the CDR3 reads TGTGCCAGCATTCATAAGGCGGGACAGGGGTTCTACGAGCAGTACGTC. Translated: CASIHKAGQGFYEQYV.

The chain is built from TRBV5-5 and TRBJ2-2; TRBD2 is a possible D gene (5 bases). Looked up from germline, CDR1 is SGHKS and CDR2 is YYEKEE (reference sequence). V lost 6 bases to trimming and J lost 1 base, with 10 bases between them. The CDR3 spans 14 residues. The CDR3 here is CASTLAGNTGELFF. Written as DNA, the CDR3 is TGTGCCAGCACGCTCGCGGGGAACACCGGGGAGCTGTTTTTT.

The chain is built from TRBV14 and TRBJ1-2, with D uncertain. Trimming removed 5 bases from V and 5 bases from J, with 9 bases in between. In germline, CDR1 is SGHDN, CDR2 FVKESK. The CDR3 sequence is 12 residues long. CDR3 bases: TGTGCCAGCAGCAATAACAGATATGGCTACACCTTC. Translated: CASSNNRYGYTF.

CDR3 residues: CASRIGATDTQYF. CDR3 nucleotides: TGTGCCAGCAGGATAGGGGCGACAGATACGCAGTATTTT. This chain uses TRBV9 with TRBJ2-3, with a possible D match to TRBD1 (5 bases). Per germline, CDR1 SGDLS and CDR2 YYNGEE. V lost 5 bases to trimming and J lost 3 bases, with 10 bases between them. CDR3 length: 13 amino acids.

The rearrangement links TRBV19 to TRBJ1-2; TRBD1 matches at 8 bases. J lost 2 bases, V lost 5 bases, and 13 bases had no gene match. The germline gives CDR1 LNHDA, CDR2 SQIVND (reference sequence). The CDR3 is 17 amino acids. Written as DNA, the CDR3 is TGTGCCAGTAGTTTTCGACAGGGGCAAAGGGCCAACTATGGCTACACCTTC. The encoded protein is CASSFRQGQRANYGYTF.

The rearrangement uses TRBV10-2 and TRBJ2-3, with a weak D call TRBD2 (6 bases). CDR1 WSHSY and CDR2 SAAADI come from the germline V gene. Trimming took off 6 bases at V and 3 bases at J, with 10 bases between the two ends. The CDR3 extends over 13 amino acids. CDR3 in amino acids: CASRRDWTDTQYF. The CDR3 DNA follows: TGCGCCAGCAGGAGGGACTGGACAGATACGCAGTATTTT.